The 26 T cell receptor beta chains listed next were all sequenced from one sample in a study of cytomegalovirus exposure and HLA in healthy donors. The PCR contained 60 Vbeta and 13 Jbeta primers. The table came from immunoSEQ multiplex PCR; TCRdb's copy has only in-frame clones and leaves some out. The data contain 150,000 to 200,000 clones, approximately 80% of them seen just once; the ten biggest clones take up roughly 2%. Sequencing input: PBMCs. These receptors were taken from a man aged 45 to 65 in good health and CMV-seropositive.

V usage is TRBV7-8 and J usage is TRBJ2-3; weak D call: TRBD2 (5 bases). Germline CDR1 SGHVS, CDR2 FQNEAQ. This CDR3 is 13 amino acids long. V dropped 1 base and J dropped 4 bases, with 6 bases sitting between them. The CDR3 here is CASSLGTPDTQYF. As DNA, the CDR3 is TGTGCCAGCAGCTTAGGGACTCCAGATACGCAGTATTTT.

CDR3 in amino acids: CASSTYMNTGELFF. Written as DNA, the CDR3 is TGTGCCAGCAGCACCTATATGAACACCGGGGAGCTGTTTTTT. J is TRBJ2-2 and V is TRBV11-2; D gene ambiguous. Looked up from germline, CDR1 is SGHAT and CDR2 is FQNNGV. This CDR3 is 14 amino acids long. Deletions cut 5 bases from V and 1 base from J, with 8 bases between.

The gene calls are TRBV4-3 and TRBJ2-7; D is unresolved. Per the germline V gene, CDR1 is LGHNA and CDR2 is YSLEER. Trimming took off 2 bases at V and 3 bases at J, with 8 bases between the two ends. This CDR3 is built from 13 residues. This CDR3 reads CASSQNPRYEQYF. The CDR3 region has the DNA TGCGCCAGCAGCCAAAATCCCCGCTACGAGCAGTACTTC.

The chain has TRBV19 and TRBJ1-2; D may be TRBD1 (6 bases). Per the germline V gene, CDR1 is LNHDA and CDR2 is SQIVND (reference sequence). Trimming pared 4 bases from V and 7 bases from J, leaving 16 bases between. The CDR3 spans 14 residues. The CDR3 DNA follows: TGTGCCAGTAGTACACTGAGCGGGGGCTCTGGCTACACCTTC. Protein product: CASSTLSGGSGYTF.

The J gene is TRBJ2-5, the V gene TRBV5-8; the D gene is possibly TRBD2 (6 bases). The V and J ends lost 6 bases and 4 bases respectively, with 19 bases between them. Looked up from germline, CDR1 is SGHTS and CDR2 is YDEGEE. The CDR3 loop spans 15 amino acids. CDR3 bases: TGTGCCAGCAACCTGATCGGGGACTGGGGAGAGACCCAGTACTTC. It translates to CASNLIGDWGETQYF.

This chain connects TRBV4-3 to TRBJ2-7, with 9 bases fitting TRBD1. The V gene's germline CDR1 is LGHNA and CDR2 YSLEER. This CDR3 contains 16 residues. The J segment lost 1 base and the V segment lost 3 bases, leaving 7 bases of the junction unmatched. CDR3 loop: CASSQDTGGWSYEQYF. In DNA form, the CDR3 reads TGCGCCAGCAGCCAGGATACAGGGGGCTGGTCCTACGAGCAGTACTTC.

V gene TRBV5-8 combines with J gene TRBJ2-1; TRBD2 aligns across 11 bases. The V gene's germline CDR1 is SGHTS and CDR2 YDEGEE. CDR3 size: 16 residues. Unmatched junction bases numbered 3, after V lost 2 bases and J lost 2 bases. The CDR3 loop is CASSLLAGVTYNEQFF. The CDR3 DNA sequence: TGTGCCAGCAGCTTACTAGCGGGGGTTACCTACAATGAGCAGTTCTTC.

CDR3 in DNA: TGTGCCTGGACCTCTGTGAGGGAGACCCAGTACTTC. Its translation is CAWTSVRETQYF. The chain links TRBV30 to TRBJ2-5; no clear D gene. The CDR3 spans 12 residues. Trimming pared 4 bases from V and 5 bases from J, leaving 11 bases between. CDR1 and CDR2 (germline): GTSNPN, SVGIG (reference sequence).

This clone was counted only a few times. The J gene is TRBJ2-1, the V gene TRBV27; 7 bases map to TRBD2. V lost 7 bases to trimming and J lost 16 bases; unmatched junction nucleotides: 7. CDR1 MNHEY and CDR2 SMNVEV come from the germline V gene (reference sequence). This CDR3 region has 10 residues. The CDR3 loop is CASTRGVGFF. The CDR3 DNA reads TGTGCCAGCACCCGGGGGGTGGGCTTCTTC.

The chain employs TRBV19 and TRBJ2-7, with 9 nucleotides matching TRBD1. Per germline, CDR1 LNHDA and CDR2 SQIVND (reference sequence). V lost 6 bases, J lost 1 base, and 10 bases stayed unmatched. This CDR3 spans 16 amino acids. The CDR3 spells CASSRGGQGVSYEQYF. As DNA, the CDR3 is TGTGCCAGTAGCCGAGGGGGACAGGGAGTTTCCTACGAGCAGTACTTC. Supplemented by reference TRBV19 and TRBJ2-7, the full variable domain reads DGGITQSPKYLFRKEGQNVTLSCEQNLNHDAMYWYRQDPGQGLRLIYYSQIVNDFQKGDIAEGYSVSREKKESFPLTVTSAQKNPTAFYLCASSRGGQGVSYEQYFGPGTRLTVT.

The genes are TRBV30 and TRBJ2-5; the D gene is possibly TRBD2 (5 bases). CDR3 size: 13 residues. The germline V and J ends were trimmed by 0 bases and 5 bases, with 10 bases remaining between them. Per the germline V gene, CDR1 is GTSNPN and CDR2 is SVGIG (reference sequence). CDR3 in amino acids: CAWSVLVSETQYF. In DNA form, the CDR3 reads TGTGCCTGGAGTGTACTAGTGTCGGAGACCCAGTACTTC. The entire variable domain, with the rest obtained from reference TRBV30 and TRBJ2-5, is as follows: SQTIHQWPATLVQPVGSPLSLECTVEGTSNPNLYWYRQAAGRGLQLLFYSVGIGQISSEVPQNLSASRPQDRQFILSSKKLLLSDSGFYLCAWSVLVSETQYFGPGTRLLVL.

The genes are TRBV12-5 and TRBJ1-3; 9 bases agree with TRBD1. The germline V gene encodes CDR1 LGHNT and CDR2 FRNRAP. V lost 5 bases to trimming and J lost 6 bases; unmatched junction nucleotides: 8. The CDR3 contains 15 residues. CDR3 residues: CASGPGQGKINTIYF. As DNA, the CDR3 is TGTGCTAGTGGTCCGGGACAGGGAAAAATAAACACCATATATTTT.

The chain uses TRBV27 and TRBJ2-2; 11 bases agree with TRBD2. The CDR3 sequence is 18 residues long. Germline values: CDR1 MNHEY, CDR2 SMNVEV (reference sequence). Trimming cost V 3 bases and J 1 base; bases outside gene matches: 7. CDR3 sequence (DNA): TGTGCCAGCAGTTTCACTAGCGGGGGCCTACAGAACACCGGGGAGCTGTTTTTT. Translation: CASSFTSGGLQNTGELFF.

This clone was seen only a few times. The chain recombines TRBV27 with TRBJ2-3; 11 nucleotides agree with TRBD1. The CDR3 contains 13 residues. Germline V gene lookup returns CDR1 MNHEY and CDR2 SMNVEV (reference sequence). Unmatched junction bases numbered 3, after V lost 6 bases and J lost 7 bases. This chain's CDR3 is CASSGTGGYTQYF. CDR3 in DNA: TGTGCCAGCAGCGGGACAGGGGGTTATACGCAGTATTTT.

CDR3 in amino acids: CASSLELQETQYF. CDR3 DNA: TGCGCCAGCAGCTTGGAACTGCAAGAGACCCAGTACTTC. The V and J genes are TRBV5-1 and TRBJ2-5; D is unclear. V was cut by 0 bases and J by 2 bases, with 5 bases left in between. The CDR3 covers 13 residues. CDR1 is SGHRS, CDR2 YFSETQ, per germline. The whole variable domain, filled in from reference TRBV5-1 and TRBJ2-5, reads KAGVTQTPRYLIKTRGQQVTLSCSPISGHRSVSWYQQTPGQGLQFLFEYFSETQRNKGNFPGRFSGRQFSNSRSEMNVSTLELGDSALYLCASSLELQETQYFGPGTRLLVL.

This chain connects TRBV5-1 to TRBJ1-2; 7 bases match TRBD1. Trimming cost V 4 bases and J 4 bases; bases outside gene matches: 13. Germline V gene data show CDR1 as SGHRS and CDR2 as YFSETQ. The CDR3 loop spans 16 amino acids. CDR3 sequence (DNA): TGCGCCAGCAGCCTGCAAGCTAAAGGGGGCACCTATGGCTACACCTTC. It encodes CASSLQAKGGTYGYTF.

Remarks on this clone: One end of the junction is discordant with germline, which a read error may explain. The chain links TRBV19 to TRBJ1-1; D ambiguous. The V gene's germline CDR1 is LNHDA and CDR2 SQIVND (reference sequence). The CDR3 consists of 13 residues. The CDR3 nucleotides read TGTGCCAGTAGTATAGACGGCTCCGGAGTGTCTCTCTTT. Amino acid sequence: CASSIDGSGVSLF.

The chain's CDR3 is CASSHRQGMNTEAFF. The CDR3 nucleotides are TGCGCCAGCAGCCACAGACAGGGTATGAACACTGAAGCTTTCTTT. V usage is TRBV4-1 and J usage is TRBJ1-1; TRBD1 aligns across 7 bases. J lost 0 bases, V lost 3 bases, and 4 bases had no gene match. Germline CDR1 reads MGHRA; CDR2 reads YSYEKL. This CDR3 is built from 15 residues.

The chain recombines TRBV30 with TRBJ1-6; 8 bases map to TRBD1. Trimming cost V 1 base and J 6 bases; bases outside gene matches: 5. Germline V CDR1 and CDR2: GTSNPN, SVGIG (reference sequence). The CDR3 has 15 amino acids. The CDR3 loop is CAWSGATGVNSPLHF. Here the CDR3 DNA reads TGTGCCTGGAGTGGAGCGACAGGGGTTAATTCACCCCTCCACTTT.

CDR3 DNA sequence: TGCAGCGTTGTTGCTCGAAGGACAGGGGGCCGTGATACGCAGTATTTT. Protein product: CSVVARRTGGRDTQYF. The rearrangement joins TRBV29-1 to TRBJ2-3; 11 positions match TRBD1. V was pared by 4 bases and J by 6 bases, with 12 bases of the junction left unmatched. Germline loops: CDR1 SQVTM, CDR2 ANQGSEA. The CDR3 has 16 residues.

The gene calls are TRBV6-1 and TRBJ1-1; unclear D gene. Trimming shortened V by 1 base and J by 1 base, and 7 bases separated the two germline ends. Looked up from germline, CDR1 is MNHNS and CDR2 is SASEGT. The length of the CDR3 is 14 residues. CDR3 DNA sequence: TGTGCCAGCAGTGAAGGTCCAGGGAACACTGAAGCTTTCTTT. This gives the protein CASSEGPGNTEAFF.

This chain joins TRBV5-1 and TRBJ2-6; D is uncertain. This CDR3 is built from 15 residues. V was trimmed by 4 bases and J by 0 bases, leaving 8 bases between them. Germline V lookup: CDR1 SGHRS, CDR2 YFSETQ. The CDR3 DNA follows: TGCGCCAGCAGCCCACTTGTCTCTGGGGCCAACGTCCTGACTTTC. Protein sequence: CASSPLVSGANVLTF.

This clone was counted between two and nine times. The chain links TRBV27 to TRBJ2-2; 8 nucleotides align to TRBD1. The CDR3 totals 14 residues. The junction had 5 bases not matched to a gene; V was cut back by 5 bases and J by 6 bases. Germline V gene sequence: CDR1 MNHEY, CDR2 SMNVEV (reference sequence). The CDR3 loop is CASSRTGHAGELFF. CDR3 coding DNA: TGTGCCAGCAGTCGGACAGGGCACGCCGGGGAGCTGTTTTTT.

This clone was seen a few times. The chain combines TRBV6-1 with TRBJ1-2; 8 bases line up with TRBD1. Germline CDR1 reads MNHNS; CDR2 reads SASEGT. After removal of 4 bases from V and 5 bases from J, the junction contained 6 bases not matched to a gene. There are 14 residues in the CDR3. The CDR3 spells CASSGTGSWYGYTF. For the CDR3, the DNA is TGTGCCAGCAGTGGGACAGGGTCGTGGTATGGCTACACCTTC.

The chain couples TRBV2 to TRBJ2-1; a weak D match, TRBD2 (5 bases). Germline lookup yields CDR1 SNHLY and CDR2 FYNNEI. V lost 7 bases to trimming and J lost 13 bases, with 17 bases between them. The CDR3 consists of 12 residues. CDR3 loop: CASNERTLVQFF. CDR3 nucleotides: TGTGCCAGCAACGAGCGGACTTTGGTACAGTTCTTC.

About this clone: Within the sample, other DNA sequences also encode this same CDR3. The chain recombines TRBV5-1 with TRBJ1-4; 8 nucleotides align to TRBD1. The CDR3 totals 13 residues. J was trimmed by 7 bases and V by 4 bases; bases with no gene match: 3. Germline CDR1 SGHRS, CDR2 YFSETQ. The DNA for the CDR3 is TGCGCCAGCAGCCTGGACAGGGCTGAAAAACTGTTTTTT. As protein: CASSLDRAEKLFF.